These 25 T cell receptor beta chains originate from one sample sequenced in a study of T cells after yellow fever vaccination. TCRdb itself ran the 5' RACE reads through MiXCR, one entry per CDR3 protein. The sample shows approximately 11,000 distinct CDR3 sequences, less than 6% of them seen only once. The source material was PBMCs, either bulk or a sorted T-cell subset (CD4+, CD8+, memory, or dextramer-sorted; not recorded which), sampled around 14 days after the first yellow fever vaccination. These TCRs come from a man younger than 30 who received the YFV17D yellow fever vaccine.

This clonotype has at least ten counts. This chain connects TRBV19 to TRBJ2-3, with a possible D match to TRBD1 (6 bases). In germline, CDR1 is LNHDA, CDR2 SQIVND (reference sequence). Between the trimmed V and J ends, which lost 5 bases and 2 bases, there was a span of 11 bases. The CDR3 totals 14 residues. CDR3 region: CASSPGQFTDTQYF. The DNA of the CDR3 is TGTGCCAGTAGTCCCGGACAGTTCACAGATACGCAGTATTTT.

Ten or more counts support this clonotype. The J gene is TRBJ2-2, the V gene TRBV9; 10 positions match TRBD1. J was trimmed by 5 bases and V by 1 base; bases with no gene match: 11. Per the germline V gene, CDR1 is SGDLS and CDR2 is YYNGEE. The length of the CDR3 is 18 residues. The CDR3 nucleotides read TGTGCCAGCAGCGTAATGTCCCTCGGGGGACAGGGGACCGGGGAGCTGTTTTTT. Encoded protein: CASSVMSLGGQGTGELFF.

By its share, this clonotype is medium-sized. V and J are TRBV12-3 or TRBV12-4 and TRBJ1-5; D uncertain. This CDR3 is built from 12 residues. V was pared by 3 bases and J by 7 bases, with 7 bases between. The CDR3 DNA sequence: TGTGCCAGCAGTTTTTCGGGGCAGCCCCAGCATTTT. This encodes CASSFSGQPQHF.

A word on this clonotype: This may be a read error, as it is one base from a much larger clone. The J gene is TRBJ2-5, the V gene TRBV3-1; D gene ambiguous. The CDR3 has 14 residues. Germline-derived CDR1 and CDR2 are LGHDT and YNNKEL (reference sequence). V was clipped by 4 bases and J by 5 bases, with 14 bases between them. The CDR3 loop is CASSLDGRSETQYF. The DNA of the CDR3 is TGTGCCAGCAGCCTCGATGGTAGGAGTGAGACCCAGTACTTC.

At least ten counts were recorded for this clonotype. V and J are TRBV5-6 and TRBJ2-1; TRBD1 agrees at 10 bases. CDR1 and CDR2 (germline): SGHDT, YYEEEE. This CDR3 is built from 16 residues. The V gene end was trimmed by 1 base and the J gene end by 3 bases; junction bases not matched to a gene: 4. The CDR3, as DNA: TGTGCCAGCAGCTTGAGGGACAGGGGAGTCTACAATGAGCAGTTCTTC. Translation gives CASSLRDRGVYNEQFF.

This clonotype is medium-sized within its sample. V gene TRBV5-6 combines with J gene TRBJ1-2; D might be TRBD1 (5 bases). The CDR3 contains 15 residues. Trimming stripped 4 bases from V and 2 bases from J, with 15 bases between. Per the germline V gene, CDR1 is SGHDT and CDR2 is YYEEEE. CDR3 nucleotides: TGTGCCAGCAGCCTTCCCGCAGGGTTGAACTATGGCTACACCTTC. As protein: CASSLPAGLNYGYTF.

This clonotype was counted many times. The chain carries TRBV2 and TRBJ2-1; 8 bases are a match to TRBD1. The junction had 5 bases not matched to a gene; V was cut back by 4 bases and J by 6 bases. Germline values: CDR1 SNHLY, CDR2 FYNNEI. This CDR3 is built from 14 residues. In nucleotides, the CDR3 is TGTGCCAGCAGTGGGACAGGGACCCCCAATGAGCAGTTCTTC. This codes for CASSGTGTPNEQFF.

This chain uses TRBV3-1 with TRBJ2-2; 7 bases line up with TRBD1. This CDR3 contains 17 residues. Trimming took 11 bases from V and 5 from J; bases not matched to a gene: 20. Germline values: CDR1 LGHDT, CDR2 YNNKEL (reference sequence). CDR3 sequence: CASCKEVAGGETGELFF. The CDR3 DNA reads TGTGCCTCCTGCAAGGAGGTTGCAGGGGGAGAGACCGGGGAGCTGTTTTTT.

Ten or more counts support this clonotype. The chain employs TRBV9 and TRBJ1-2; 7 bases are shared with TRBD1. V lost 4 bases and J lost 8; bases outside the gene matches: 11. CDR3 size: 14 residues. Germline V gene sequence: CDR1 SGDLS, CDR2 YYNGEE. In DNA form, the CDR3 reads TGTGCCAGCAGCTTTACAGGGGACCTATTCGGCTACACCTTC. Protein sequence: CASSFTGDLFGYTF.

This clonotype was observed at least ten times. The V call is TRBV5-6, the J call TRBJ2-3; no reliable D call. Deletions cut 0 bases from V and 4 bases from J, with 6 bases between. Germline V gives CDR1 SGHDT, CDR2 YYEEEE. This CDR3 comprises 13 residues. The CDR3 DNA reads as TGTGCCAGCAGCTTGGCCAATTCAGATACGCAGTATTTT. Translated: CASSLANSDTQYF.

The V gene is TRBV4-3, the J gene TRBJ2-3; 7 bases line up with TRBD2. CDR3 length: 14 residues. V shed 3 bases, J shed 2 bases, and the junction held 2 bases outside the gene matches. The germline CDR1 and CDR2 sequences are LGHNA and YSLEER. This CDR3 is CASSQAGDTDTQYF. CDR3 DNA: TGCGCCAGCAGCCAGGCGGGGGACACAGATACGCAGTATTTT.

This clonotype was seen many times. Written as DNA, the CDR3 is TGTGCCAGCAGCCAGGGGGGGACAGGGGGTCGCGAGCAGTACTTC. It yields the protein CASSQGGTGGREQYF. The chain recombines TRBV5-4 with TRBJ2-7; 11 bases map to TRBD1. This CDR3 region has 15 residues. V was clipped by 4 bases and J by 6 bases; unmatched bases: 9. Per germline, CDR1 SGHNT and CDR2 YYREEE (reference sequence).

This clonotype was detected ten times or more. At one end the junction does not follow the germline gene, possibly because of a read error. This chain uses TRBV7-2 with TRBJ1-3; D not certain. The germline CDR1 and CDR2 sequences are SGHTA and FQGNSA. The CDR3 contains 14 residues. CDR3 coding DNA: TGTGCCAGCAGCTTAAGTTGGAGTGGAAACACCGTATATTTT. This codes for CASSLSWSGNTVYF.

This clonotype was seen many times. V is TRBV7-2 and J is TRBJ2-2; possibly TRBD1 or TRBD2 for D (7 bases each). CDR3 length: 19 amino acids. The V end lost 5 bases, the J end lost 6 bases, and 28 bases lay between the germline ends. CDR1 and CDR2 (germline): SGHTA, FQGNSA. CDR3 protein: CASSQGGTTRFDRAGELFF. In nucleotides, the CDR3 is TGTGCCAGCAGCCAGGGGGGGACAACCAGGTTCGATCGCGCCGGGGAGCTGTTTTTT.

This clonotype was seen ten or more times. The rearrangement uses TRBV7-2 and TRBJ1-3; D is possibly TRBD1 (5 bases). V was shortened by 8 bases and J by 4 bases, with 12 bases between the two germline ends. CDR3 size: 13 residues. Germline V CDR1 and CDR2: SGHTA, FQGNSA. In nucleotides, the CDR3 is TGTGCCAGCGGACCGGGGGTGGGAAACACCATATATTTT. Its protein is CASGPGVGNTIYF.

The sample holds many counts of this clonotype. The chain is built from TRBV7-2 and TRBJ2-6; D is ambiguous. From germline, CDR1 is SGHTA and CDR2 FQGNSA. With 1 base removed from V and 3 bases from J, the gap between germline ends came to 7 bases. The CDR3 extends over 15 amino acids. CDR3: CASSLVALGANVLTF. The DNA for the CDR3 is TGTGCCAGCAGCTTAGTGGCTCTTGGGGCCAACGTCCTGACTTTC. The full variable domain, completed using reference TRBV7-2 and TRBJ2-6, is GAGVSQSPSNKVTEKGKDVELRCDPISGHTALYWYRQSLGQGLEFLIYFQGNSAPDKSGLPSDRFSAERTGGSVSTLTIQRTQQEDSAVYLCASSLVALGANVLTFGAGSRLTVL.

The gene calls are TRBV5-8 and TRBJ1-2, with unresolved D. This CDR3 region has 14 residues. Germline V gene lookup returns CDR1 SGHTS and CDR2 YDEGEE. V lost 7 bases and J lost 2, with 15 bases in between. The DNA for the CDR3 is TGTGCCAGCGGACCCAGGACGGCCAACTATGGCTACACCTTC. As protein: CASGPRTANYGYTF.

The V and J genes are TRBV5-5 and TRBJ2-1; 7 bases match TRBD2. The CDR3 is 17 residues long. V trimming: 9 bases; J trimming: 7 bases; junction bases outside the gene matches: 22. Germline-derived CDR1 and CDR2 are SGHKS and YYEKEE (reference sequence). CDR3 amino acids: CAIGLGVLSGALNEQFF. The DNA of the CDR3 is TGTGCCATCGGCTTGGGGGTACTGAGCGGGGCACTGAATGAGCAGTTCTTC.

This clonotype was seen a few times. A read error may account for a junction end that differs from germline. The J gene is TRBJ2-3, the V gene TRBV7-7; D gene ambiguous. The CDR3 length is 13 residues. Looked up from germline, CDR1 is SSHAT and CDR2 is FNYEAQ (reference sequence). The CDR3 loop reads CASSLGYTDTQYF. The CDR3 nucleotides are TGTGCTAGCAGCCTGGGGTACACAGATACGCAGTATTTT.

This clonotype was seen many times. The chain uses TRBV25-1 and TRBJ2-1; a weak D match, TRBD1 (5 bases). In germline, CDR1 is MGHDK, CDR2 SYGVNS. The CDR3 is 13 amino acids. Trimming removed 7 bases from V and 7 bases from J, with 14 bases in between. CDR3 DNA: TGTGCCAGCACCGGACCAGGGTGGAATGAGCAGTTCTTC. This translates into CASTGPGWNEQFF.

This clonotype showed up many times. V usage is TRBV2 and J usage is TRBJ1-5, with D unclear. CDR3 length: 12 residues. Germline CDR1 and CDR2: SNHLY and FYNNEI. V was cut by 7 bases and J by 0 bases, with 4 bases left in between. The CDR3 DNA reads TGTGCCAGCACTGATAGCAATCAGCCCCAGCATTTT. Protein sequence: CASTDSNQPQHF. Looking up the rest from reference TRBV2 and TRBJ1-5 gives the full variable domain: EPEVTQTPSHQVTQMGQEVILRCVPISNHLYFYWYRQILGQKVEFLVSFYNNEISEKSEIFDDQFSVERPDGSNFTLKIRSTKLEDSAMYFCASTDSNQPQHFGDGTRLSIL.

In its sample, this clonotype is medium-sized. The gene calls are TRBV15 and TRBJ2-3, with D perhaps matching TRBD1 (5 bases). The length of the CDR3 is 16 residues. Trimming took off 0 bases at V and 0 bases at J, with 10 bases between the two ends. Germline V gene data show CDR1 as LNHNV and CDR2 as YYDKDF (reference sequence). The CDR3 DNA sequence: TGTGCCACCAGCAGAGAGATGACAGTGAGCACAGATACGCAGTATTTT. This codes for CATSREMTVSTDTQYF.

This clonotype was counted many times. The genes are TRBV28 and TRBJ2-5, with TRBD2 matching 10 bases. Trimming cost V 6 bases and J 4 bases; bases outside gene matches: 11. CDR1 MDHEN and CDR2 SYDVKM come from the germline V gene. The length of the CDR3 is 16 residues. The CDR3 region is CASSRWRTSGGETQYF. As DNA, the CDR3 is TGTGCCAGCAGCCGCTGGCGGACTAGCGGCGGAGAGACCCAGTACTTC.

This clonotype has ten or more counts. J is TRBJ2-1 and V is TRBV19; D might be TRBD1 (6 bases). Per germline, CDR1 LNHDA and CDR2 SQIVND (reference sequence). V lost 4 bases and J 7 bases, leaving 8 bases between the germline ends. There are 12 residues in the CDR3. CDR3 DNA: TGTGCCAGTAGTAGACAGGTAAATGAGCAGTTCTTC. Translated: CASSRQVNEQFF.

V is TRBV20-1 and J is TRBJ2-7, with D unclear. CDR3 length: 13 amino acids. Trimming removed 3 bases at V and 7 bases at J, with 16 bases between. Per germline, CDR1 DFQATT and CDR2 SNEGSKA (reference sequence). For the CDR3, the DNA is TGCAGTGCTAGTGATTACAGATTGTTAGAGCAGTACTTC. Protein product: CSASDYRLLEQYF.